Presented here are 13 T cell receptor beta chains from one specimen sequenced in a study of T-cell memory formation after mild COVID-19 (dated by TCRdb to 2020 to 2022). The library was generated by 5' RACE. Instrument on record: Illumina NovaSeq 6000. TCRdb trimmed the raw reads at Q25, called clones with MiXCR and kept productive beta chains. CDR3 protein sequences are deduplicated, and each keeps its most common genes and DNA. In this sample the table shows hundreds of thousands of distinct CDR3 sequences, about 15% of which occur a single time. The ten largest clones capture approximately 20% of the sample. The sample comprised PBMCs or a T cell subset sorted from them (not recorded which). Source of these receptors: a man between 18 and 29 years old who had mild COVID-19 (a few samples of this study predate the infection). The sample titles of this study are shuffled in the database, so cell type and time point are left out; the donor was told from shared clones.

The CDR3 loop is CASSPTRQEVEAFF. The CDR3 DNA follows: TGTGCCAGCAGTCCAACTCGACAGGAAGTTGAAGCTTTCTTT. The rearrangement uses TRBV12-3 or TRBV12-4 and TRBJ1-1, with a possible D match to TRBD1 (6 bases). The CDR3 is made up of 14 amino acids. Trimming stripped 5 bases from V and 7 bases from J, with 17 bases between.

Only a few counts were recorded for this clonotype. The V call is TRBV2, the J call TRBJ1-1; D not certain. V dropped 4 bases and J dropped 1 base, with 7 bases sitting between them. Germline V gene lookup returns CDR1 SNHLY and CDR2 FYNNEI. There are 13 residues in the CDR3. For the CDR3, the DNA is TGTGCCAGCAGTGCCCCAGAGAACACTGAAGCTTTCTTT. This encodes CASSAPENTEAFF.

This clonotype was observed a handful of times. The CDR3 DNA reads as TGTGCCATCAGCGAGGTGGGAGGGGGCCAAGAGACCCAGTACTTC. Protein: CAISEVGGGQETQYF. The gene calls are TRBV10-3 and TRBJ2-5; D might be TRBD2 (7 bases). The V and J ends lost 6 bases and 1 base respectively, with 15 bases between them. The CDR3 is 15 residues long. Germline V gene sequence: CDR1 ENHRY, CDR2 SYGVKD.

This clonotype was seen more than once but under ten times. The CDR3 protein is CASSGDRGGYEQYF. The CDR3 DNA reads TGTGCCAGCAGTGGGGACAGGGGGGGATACGAGCAGTACTTC. The V gene is TRBV25-1, the J gene TRBJ2-7; TRBD1 matches at 11 bases. Unmatched junction bases numbered 3, after V lost 4 bases and J lost 4 bases. The CDR3 contains 14 residues. The germline V gene encodes CDR1 MGHDK and CDR2 SYGVNS.

The rearrangement uses TRBV5-1 and TRBJ2-2; D is tentatively TRBD1 or TRBD2 (5 bases each). Germline V CDR1 and CDR2: SGHRS, YFSETQ. CDR3 length: 13 residues. V lost 7 bases and J lost 6, with 13 bases in between. CDR3 loop: CASRPRGAGELFF. The CDR3 bases are TGCGCCAGCCGTCCTAGAGGGGCCGGGGAGCTGTTTTTT.

The chain employs TRBV7-2 and TRBJ2-4, with D possibly TRBD1 on 6 matching bases. Between the trimmed V and J ends, which lost 5 bases and 8 bases, there was a span of 10 bases. Germline values: CDR1 SGHTA, CDR2 FQGNSA. This CDR3 region has 12 residues. CDR3 in DNA: TGTGCCAGCAGCCCAGGGGTTCACATTCAGTACTTC. Residues: CASSPGVHIQYF.

This chain joins TRBV28 and TRBJ2-7; 8 positions agree with TRBD2. After removal of 10 bases from V and 2 bases from J, the junction contained 16 bases not matched to a gene. Looked up from germline, CDR1 is MDHEN and CDR2 is SYDVKM. The CDR3 has 16 amino acids. DNA for the CDR3: TGTGCCACTCTGAGCCCTGGCGGGGGGCCGGCCTACGAGCAGTACGTC. This encodes CATLSPGGGPAYEQYV.

The chain employs TRBV2 and TRBJ2-5; D is undetermined. The length of the CDR3 is 15 residues. In germline, CDR1 is SNHLY, CDR2 FYNNEI. Deletions cut 7 bases from V and 2 bases from J, with 17 bases between. The CDR3 DNA is TGTGCCAGCACCTTGACTTGGAGCCCGCAAGAGACCCAGTACTTC. Amino acids: CASTLTWSPQETQYF.

This clonotype has a handful of counts. The chain employs TRBV4-2 and TRBJ2-2, with 11 bases aligning to TRBD1. Trimming at V came to 5 bases and at J to 7 bases, leaving 18 bases not matched to a gene. The CDR3 spans 19 residues. The V gene's germline CDR1 is LGHNA and CDR2 YNFKEQ. The CDR3 sequence is CASSSLPGQGAFYGGELFF. Here the CDR3 DNA reads TGTGCCAGCAGCTCATTGCCAGGACAGGGGGCGTTTTACGGCGGGGAGCTGTTTTTT.

A few counts support this clonotype. CDR3 in DNA: TGCGCCAGCAGGTCGCAGGAAGAGACCCAGTACTTC. Encoded protein: CASRSQEETQYF. The chain couples TRBV5-1 to TRBJ2-5; D gene ambiguous. This CDR3 contains 12 residues. Germline CDR1 is SGHRS and CDR2 is YFSETQ. V was shortened by 5 bases and J by 3 bases, with 8 bases between the two germline ends.

The chain recombines TRBV29-1 with TRBJ1-4; D call uncertain. The CDR3 is 14 amino acids. CDR1 is SQVTM, CDR2 ANQGSEA, per germline. Between the trimmed V and J ends, which lost 3 bases and 8 bases, there was a span of 16 bases. The CDR3 spells CSVDLGNPREKLFF. The CDR3 region has the DNA TGCAGCGTTGACTTAGGCAATCCGAGGGAAAAACTGTTTTTT.

The rearrangement links TRBV2 to TRBJ2-5; unclear D gene. The V end lost 3 bases, the J end lost 3 bases, and 8 bases lay between the germline ends. Germline V gene lookup returns CDR1 SNHLY and CDR2 FYNNEI. The CDR3 loop spans 13 amino acids. CDR3 residues: CASSDRRKETQYF. The CDR3 bases are TGTGCCAGCAGTGATCGCAGGAAAGAGACCCAGTACTTC.

The rearrangement uses TRBV6-5 and TRBJ2-5, with D tentatively TRBD2 (6 bases). This CDR3 is 16 amino acids long. Germline V gene sequence: CDR1 MNHEY, CDR2 SVGAGI. V lost 6 bases to trimming and J lost 5 bases, with 22 bases between them. In DNA, the CDR3 is TGTGCCAGCAGGAGGGCGAGGGGCCCTGGGAGGGAGACCCAGTACTTC. Translating gives CASRRARGPGRETQYF.